Presented here are 22 T cell receptor beta chains from one specimen sequenced in a study of CD8+CD57+ T cells in acquired aplastic anemia. Whoever was chosen for sequencing had shown CD8+CD57+ cell expansion by flow cytometry. Genomic DNA, the template, was used for profiling of the TCR beta VDJ and CDR3. MiXCR, run by TCRdb on the reads, gives a single entry per CDR3 protein. The sample consists of about 150,000 distinct CDR3 sequences, roughly half of them appearing once. Sequenced sample: sorted CD4+, CD8+, or CD8+CD57+ T cells (not recorded which) from PBMCs. The receptors stem from a human donor with aplastic anemia.

The genes are TRBV27 and TRBJ2-1, with D possibly TRBD1 on 6 matching bases. V was trimmed by 8 bases and J by 3 bases, leaving 11 bases between them. The CDR3 contains 13 residues. Per the germline V gene, CDR1 is MNHEY and CDR2 is SMNVEV (reference sequence). CDR3 sequence: CASGVTGYNEQFF. CDR3 bases: TGTGCCAGCGGCGTGACAGGCTACAATGAGCAGTTCTTC.

In this sample, this clonotype turned up many times. The chain employs TRBV5-6 and TRBJ2-7; the D call may be TRBD1 or TRBD2 (5 bases each). The CDR3 has 12 amino acids. Germline V gene lookup returns CDR1 SGHDT and CDR2 YYEEEE. As DNA, the CDR3 is TGTGGATCGGGGCAGGGAGCCTACGAGCAGTACTTC. Translated, it gives CGSGQGAYEQYF.

CDR3 in amino acids: CASSFLQHYNEQFF. In nucleotides, the CDR3 is TGTGCCAGCAGCTTCTTACAGCATTACAATGAGCAGTTCTTC. This chain uses TRBV6-1 with TRBJ2-1; no firm D call. The CDR3 contains 14 residues. Trimming cost V 6 bases and J 4 bases, with 13 bases left between them. In germline, CDR1 is MNHNS, CDR2 SASEGT.

There are many counts of this clonotype. This sequence joins TRBV7-3 and TRBJ2-1, with TRBD1 identical over 9 bases. Germline values: CDR1 SGHTA, CDR2 FQGTGA. V was pared by 7 bases and J by 9 bases, with 10 bases of the junction left unmatched. The CDR3 totals 14 residues. Here the CDR3 reads CASTPLGTGIEQFF. CDR3 DNA sequence: TGTGCCAGCACCCCCCTCGGGACAGGGATTGAGCAGTTCTTC.

J is TRBJ1-4 and V is TRBV15; 9 bases are a match to TRBD1. Trimming cost V 7 bases and J 0 bases; bases outside gene matches: 6. The CDR3 has 16 amino acids. Germline loops: CDR1 LNHNV, CDR2 YYDKDF (reference sequence). Here the CDR3 reads CATTGQGTATNEKLFF. The CDR3, as DNA: TGTGCCACCACGGGACAGGGCACGGCAACTAATGAAAAACTGTTTTTT.

CDR3 nucleotides: TGTGCCAGCAGTGACAGACAAAATAACTATGGCTACACCTTC. This sequence encodes CASSDRQNNYGYTF. This chain uses TRBV2 with TRBJ1-2, with D uncertain. This CDR3 spans 14 amino acids. CDR1 and CDR2 from the germline V gene are SNHLY and FYNNEI. V shed 3 bases and J shed 1 base, with 9 bases lying between them.

This clonotype was seen ten or more times. This CDR3 reads CASKDMVTTEAFF. As DNA, the CDR3 is TGTGCCAGTAAGGACATGGTGACCACTGAAGCTTTCTTT. The chain has TRBV19 and TRBJ1-1; D perhaps matches TRBD1 (5 bases). Trimming stripped 7 bases from V and 4 bases from J, with 13 bases between. Germline V gene sequence: CDR1 LNHDA, CDR2 SQIVND (reference sequence). This CDR3 comprises 13 residues.

The V call is TRBV12-3 or TRBV12-4, the J call TRBJ1-2; TRBD1 might be the D (6 bases). This CDR3 spans 13 amino acids. Between the trimmed V and J ends, which lost 6 bases and 8 bases, there was a span of 16 bases. The CDR3 sequence: CASSLTGLGGYTF. The CDR3 nucleotides are TGTGCCAGCAGCCTAACAGGGTTAGGGGGCTACACCTTC.

The chain combines TRBV5-1 with TRBJ2-1; a possible D gene is TRBD2 (5 bases). The CDR3 spans 13 residues. V dropped 1 base and J dropped 8 bases, with 10 bases sitting between them. CDR1 and CDR2 from the germline V gene are SGHRS and YFSETQ. CDR3 sequence (DNA): TGCGCCAGCAGCTTGCGGGGTTTCGATGAGCAGTTCTTC. It encodes CASSLRGFDEQFF.

Turning to this clonotype: One end of the junction does not line up with germline, which may come from a read error. J is TRBJ2-5 and V is TRBV4-2, with 9 bases lining up with TRBD2. The germline CDR1 and CDR2 sequences are LGHNA and YNFKEQ. This CDR3 has 16 amino acids. For the CDR3, the DNA is TGTGCCTGCAGCCAAGAAGCGGCGGGGGGGGAAGGGACCCAGTACTTC. Translated, it gives CACSQEAAGGEGTQYF.

This clonotype was recorded at least ten times. The rearrangement joins TRBV5-1 to TRBJ1-1; TRBD1 aligns across 9 bases. Germline V gene sequence: CDR1 SGHRS, CDR2 YFSETQ. J was trimmed by 5 bases and V by 1 base; bases with no gene match: 24. The CDR3 is made up of 21 amino acids. The DNA of the CDR3 is TGCGCCAGCAGCTTGTGGCCAATGATGTTCGACAGGGGGAATAGGGGGACTGAAGCTTTCTTT. Residues: CASSLWPMMFDRGNRGTEAFF.

The chain links TRBV7-6 to TRBJ2-5; a weak D match, TRBD2 (5 bases). The germline V gene encodes CDR1 SGHVS and CDR2 FNYEAQ. V lost 7 bases to trimming and J lost 10 bases, with 22 bases between them. This CDR3 has 14 amino acids. The CDR3 loop reads CASTSLAPPGVQYF. The CDR3 region has the DNA TGTGCCAGCACCTCTTTGGCTCCCCCCGGGGTCCAGTACTTC.

There are many counts of this clonotype. V gene TRBV27 combines with J gene TRBJ2-7, with 11 bases lining up with TRBD2. The V segment lost 11 bases and the J segment 6 bases; nucleotides outside the gene matches: 6. This CDR3 region has 12 residues. In germline, CDR1 is MNHEY, CDR2 SMNVEV (reference sequence). CDR3 in amino acids: CAVAGGPSEQYF. CDR3 DNA sequence: TGTGCCGTAGCGGGGGGGCCTTCCGAGCAGTACTTC.

This clonotype was counted ten times or more. The V gene is TRBV5-4, the J gene TRBJ2-7; 9 bases are a match to TRBD1. CDR1 is SGHNT and CDR2 is YYREEE in the germline V gene (reference sequence). CDR3 length equals 13 residues. Germline trimming cut 4 bases from V and 7 bases from J; bases unmatched to any gene: 6. This chain's CDR3 is CASSGGTGREQYF. The CDR3 coding sequence is TGTGCCAGCAGCGGGGGGACAGGGCGAGAGCAGTACTTC.

This clonotype was picked up many times. The chain has TRBV19 and TRBJ1-2; weak D call: TRBD1 (6 bases). Between the trimmed V and J ends, which lost 2 bases and 6 bases, there was a span of 10 bases. CDR1 is LNHDA, CDR2 SQIVND, per germline (reference sequence). CDR3 length: 13 amino acids. The CDR3 bases are TGTGCCAGTAGTATAAGGCCAGGGGATGGCTACACCTTC. Translated: CASSIRPGDGYTF.

About this clonotype itself: The CDR3 carries no conserved terminal phenylalanine or tryptophan, so it likely arises from a read error. V and J are TRBV3-1 and TRBJ2-7; 7 nucleotides match TRBD2. This CDR3 region has 13 residues. After removal of 4 bases from V and 2 bases from J, the junction contained 2 bases not matched to a gene. CDR1 is LGHDT, CDR2 YNNKEL, per germline (reference sequence). For the CDR3, the DNA is TGTGCCAGCAGCCGCGGGGGACCCTACGAGCAGTACCTC. Translated, it gives CASSRGGPYEQYL.

The CDR3 protein is CASSPQRGNNNEQFF. CDR3 in DNA: TGTGCCAGCAGCCCTCAGCGGGGGAACAACAATGAGCAGTTCTTC. The chain carries TRBV7-3 and TRBJ2-1; 8 bases align to TRBD2. The junction had 8 bases not matched to a gene; V was cut back by 5 bases and J by 5 bases. The CDR3 sequence is 15 residues long. Germline V lookup: CDR1 SGHTA, CDR2 FQGTGA.

In regard to this clonotype: This may arise from a read error, as a much more abundant clone is one base away. The chain couples TRBV12-3 or TRBV12-4 to TRBJ1-1; the D is unclear. The CDR3 sequence is 13 residues long. The CDR3, as DNA: TGTGCCGGCAGTTTTCTCCAGCCACCTGCGGCTTTCTTT. Its translation is CAGSFLQPPAAFF.

This clonotype appeared many times. The rearrangement uses TRBV7-8 and TRBJ1-3; 7 bases map to TRBD1. In germline, CDR1 is SGHVS, CDR2 FQNEAQ. The CDR3 extends over 15 amino acids. The V and J ends lost 1 base and 3 bases, in that order; junction bases with no gene match: 3. CDR3 protein: CASSLGTGNGNTIYF. In nucleotides, the CDR3 is TGTGCCAGCAGCTTAGGGACAGGAAATGGAAACACCATATATTTT.

This clonotype has a single count. The chain couples TRBV2 to TRBJ2-5; D may match TRBD1 or TRBD2 (5 bases each). This CDR3 contains 12 residues. Germline values: CDR1 SNHLY, CDR2 FYNNEI. Trimming took 8 bases from V and 3 from J, leaving 10 bases between them. CDR3 sequence: CASLGTKETQYF. CDR3 sequence (DNA): TGTGCCAGCCTCGGGACGAAAGAGACCCAGTACTTC. The complete variable domain, with remaining parts taken from reference TRBV2 and TRBJ2-5, reads EPEVTQTPSHQVTQMGQEVILRCVPISNHLYFYWYRQILGQKVEFLVSFYNNEISEKSEIFDDQFSVERPDGSNFTLKIRSTKLEDSAMYFCASLGTKETQYFGPGTRLLVL.

This chain links TRBV20-1 with TRBJ2-3; D not resolved. Between the trimmed V and J ends, which lost 0 bases and 2 bases, there was a span of 9 bases. Per germline, CDR1 DFQATT and CDR2 SNEGSKA (reference sequence). CDR3 length: 14 residues. The CDR3 loop is CSARDRLTTDTQYF. The CDR3, as DNA: TGCAGTGCTAGAGATCGATTAACCACAGATACGCAGTATTTT.

This clonotype was recorded at least ten times. The V and J genes are TRBV6-5 and TRBJ2-1; 7 nucleotides align to TRBD1. This CDR3 comprises 15 residues. V shed 0 bases and J 6 bases; nucleotides not matched to a gene: 5. From germline, CDR1 is MNHEY and CDR2 SVGAGI. Here the CDR3 DNA reads TGTGCCAGCAGTTACTCCCTGACAGGGAGCAATGAGCAGTTCTTC. It yields the protein CASSYSLTGSNEQFF.